This TCR beta chain was identified during a study of blood T cell repertoires in COVID-19. V shed 6 bases and J shed 3 bases, with 12 bases lying between them. CDR3 length: 13 amino acids. This clone was recorded once. Sequenced by immunoSEQ multiplex PCR; TCRdb stores in-frame clones only, minus some. The repertoire holds some 250,000 clones, with 82% as singletons. This TCR was sampled from a woman aged 18-29 years with acute or convalescent COVID-19. Material: peripheral blood. The V gene is TRBV12-3 or TRBV12-4, the J gene TRBJ2-7, with D tentatively TRBD2 (5 bases). The CDR3: CASSQDGDYEQYF. The DNA of the CDR3 is TGTGCCAGCAGCCAGGACGGGGACTACGAGCAGTACTTC.